A single sample is the source of the 30 T cell receptor beta chains below, sequenced in a study of tumour-infiltrating T cells in Burkitt lymphoma. Sequencing was performed with immunoSEQ multiplex PCR; in TCRdb, only in-frame clones are kept and a portion is missing. The data hold 13,000 to 15,000 clones, with 75% observed a single time. What was sequenced was tumor tissue. All receptors derive from a human donor with diffuse large B-cell lymphoma.

The chain employs TRBV27 and TRBJ2-7, with no clear D. Germline lookup yields CDR1 MNHEY and CDR2 SMNVEV (reference sequence). This CDR3 is built from 15 residues. V shed 5 bases and J shed 2 bases, with 16 bases lying between them. CDR3 sequence (DNA): TGTGCCAGCAGTCCCGTCCGGCCGACCACCTACGAGCAGTACTTC. Translation gives CASSPVRPTTYEQYF.

The chain has TRBV30 and TRBJ2-3; D not resolved. The CDR3 is made up of 12 amino acids. V lost 2 bases to trimming and J lost 2 bases, with 5 bases between them. Per the germline V gene, CDR1 is GTSNPN and CDR2 is SVGIG (reference sequence). The CDR3 DNA reads as TGTGCCTGGAGTTCCGACACAGATACGCAGTATTTT. This sequence encodes CAWSSDTDTQYF. The full variable domain, in which reference TRBV30 and TRBJ2-3 provide the parts outside the CDR3, is SQTIHQWPATLVQPVGSPLSLECTVEGTSNPNLYWYRQAAGRGLQLLFYSVGIGQISSEVPQNLSASRPQDRQFILSSKKLLLSDSGFYLCAWSSDTDTQYFGPGTRLTVL.

The chain combines TRBV9 with TRBJ2-6, with D maybe TRBD2 (6 bases). V dropped 3 bases and J dropped 0 bases, with 22 bases sitting between them. Per the germline V gene, CDR1 is SGDLS and CDR2 is YYNGEE. This CDR3 has 20 residues. The CDR3 region has the DNA TGTGCCAGCAGCGGATGGACTAACGGGACTCCCCTCTCTGGGGCCAACGTCCTGACTTTC. It yields the protein CASSGWTNGTPLSGANVLTF.

This chain connects TRBV5-1 to TRBJ2-1; 13 nucleotides align to TRBD2. The germline CDR1 and CDR2 sequences are SGHRS and YFSETQ. The CDR3 runs to 16 residues. Trimming took 4 bases from V and 4 from J; bases not matched to a gene: 5. CDR3 sequence: CASSTETSGRYNEQFF. In nucleotides, the CDR3 is TGCGCCAGCAGCACGGAGACTAGCGGGAGGTACAATGAGCAGTTCTTC.

This clone came up once. The genes are TRBV6-1 and TRBJ1-2; possible D gene TRBD1, 5 bases. Germline CDR1 is MNHNS and CDR2 is SASEGT. V was clipped by 3 bases and J by 5 bases, with 16 bases between them. The CDR3 loop spans 15 amino acids. CDR3 coding DNA: TGTGCCAGCAGTGATACCGGGACCCGGGGGTATGGCTACACCTTC. Translating it yields CASSDTGTRGYGYTF.

The chain couples TRBV7-8 to TRBJ2-1, with D possibly being TRBD1 (6 bases). Germline values: CDR1 SGHVS, CDR2 FQNEAQ. V gave up 4 bases and J gave up 9 bases, with 19 bases separating them. The CDR3 is 15 residues long. The CDR3 DNA reads TGTGCCAGCAGCTCCCGTCGGGACACTTGGCTTGAGCAGTTCTTC. Its protein is CASSSRRDTWLEQFF.

This clone was observed a few times. The gene calls are TRBV4-2 and TRBJ2-6; maybe TRBD2 (5 bases). The CDR3 contains 17 residues. Germline CDR1 reads LGHNA; CDR2 reads YNFKEQ. V lost 0 bases to trimming and J lost 1 base, with 10 bases between them. DNA of the CDR3: TGTGCCAGCAGCCAAGATAGCGTGAAATCTGGGGCCAACGTCCTGACTTTC. As protein: CASSQDSVKSGANVLTF.

The chain recombines TRBV6-5 with TRBJ2-2; no definite D call. Trimming removed 2 bases at V and 4 bases at J, with 2 bases between. The CDR3 is made up of 12 amino acids. CDR1 and CDR2 from the germline V gene are MNHEY and SVGAGI. The CDR3 spells CASSYLTGELFF. In nucleotides, the CDR3 is TGTGCCAGCAGTTACCTCACCGGGGAGCTGTTTTTT.

This clone was counted once. The rearrangement uses TRBV5-1 and TRBJ1-1; D unresolved. The CDR3 extends over 13 amino acids. Trimming stripped 0 bases from V and 2 bases from J, with 5 bases between. Germline values: CDR1 SGHRS, CDR2 YFSETQ. DNA of the CDR3: TGCGCCAGCAGCTTGGCTTATAACACTGAAGCTTTCTTT. Protein: CASSLAYNTEAFF. Variable domain in full (rest from reference TRBV5-1 and TRBJ1-1): KAGVTQTPRYLIKTRGQQVTLSCSPISGHRSVSWYQQTPGQGLQFLFEYFSETQRNKGNFPGRFSGRQFSNSRSEMNVSTLELGDSALYLCASSLAYNTEAFFGQGTRLTVV.

This clone has a single count. The chain links TRBV19 to TRBJ2-2; 8 bases are a match to TRBD1. Germline lookup yields CDR1 LNHDA and CDR2 SQIVND (reference sequence). Trimming at V came to 0 bases and at J to 6 bases, leaving 3 bases not matched to a gene. This CDR3 region has 15 residues. CDR3 protein: CASSIDRGLAGELFF. DNA of the CDR3: TGTGCCAGTAGTATAGACAGGGGGCTCGCCGGGGAGCTGTTTTTT.

The rearrangement joins TRBV29-1 to TRBJ1-1, with D unclear. V lost 2 bases and J lost 0, with 13 bases in between. Germline V lookup: CDR1 SQVTM, CDR2 ANQGSEA. CDR3 length equals 15 residues. CDR3 protein: CSVETQELLNTEAFF. DNA for the CDR3: TGCAGCGTTGAAACTCAGGAGCTTCTGAACACTGAAGCTTTCTTT.

V gene TRBV5-1 combines with J gene TRBJ2-1; 9 nucleotides match TRBD2. J gave up 6 bases and V 2 bases, and 9 bases lay outside the gene matches. The V gene's germline CDR1 is SGHRS and CDR2 YFSETQ. The CDR3 extends over 16 amino acids. CDR3 amino acids: CASSFTSGPSANEQFF. As DNA, the CDR3 is TGCGCCAGCAGCTTTACTAGCGGGCCCAGCGCCAATGAGCAGTTCTTC.

The genes are TRBV10-3 and TRBJ2-5; D is unclear. Germline CDR1 and CDR2: ENHRY and SYGVKD. The V end lost 2 bases, the J end lost 3 bases, and 4 bases lay between the germline ends. This CDR3 is 12 amino acids long. The CDR3 is CAISEPKETQYF. In DNA, the CDR3 is TGTGCCATCAGTGAGCCAAAAGAGACCCAGTACTTC.

This chain links TRBV10-3 with TRBJ2-3; 14 nucleotides match TRBD2. V dropped 6 bases and J dropped 3; count of bases not matched to a gene: 8. The CDR3 is made up of 17 amino acids. Germline CDR1 ENHRY, CDR2 SYGVKD. The CDR3, as DNA: TGTGCCATCAGGTACGGGACTAGCGGGAGACCGACAGATACGCAGTATTTT. Protein product: CAIRYGTSGRPTDTQYF.

This clone was counted only a few times. The chain links TRBV6-6 to TRBJ1-1; D remains unclear. CDR3 length equals 13 residues. Trimming removed 7 bases at V and 5 bases at J, with 14 bases between. Germline assignment: CDR1 MNHNY and CDR2 SVGAGI (reference sequence). CDR3 DNA: TGTGCCAGCATCCCGGGAAGTAGTACTGAAGCTTTCTTT. Encoded protein: CASIPGSSTEAFF.

This clone came up once. J is TRBJ2-7 and V is TRBV7-9, with TRBD2 matching 9 bases. Trimming cost V 1 base and J 7 bases; bases outside gene matches: 8. Germline V gene sequence: CDR1 SEHNR, CDR2 FQNEAQ (reference sequence). This CDR3 is 15 amino acids long. The CDR3 DNA reads as TGTGCCAGCAGCTTAGGGGATAGCGGGAGTAGGGAGCAGTACGTC. Its protein is CASSLGDSGSREQYV.

The rearrangement links TRBV9 to TRBJ2-2; 7 bases line up with TRBD2. The junction had 7 bases not matched to a gene; V was cut back by 4 bases and J by 7 bases. Per the germline V gene, CDR1 is SGDLS and CDR2 is YYNGEE. This CDR3 is 14 amino acids long. CDR3 loop: CASSPLLAFGELFF. The CDR3 DNA follows: TGTGCCAGCAGCCCCCTACTAGCGTTCGGGGAGCTGTTTTTT.

The chain uses TRBV7-8 and TRBJ1-4; perhaps TRBD1 as D (6 bases). CDR3 length: 14 amino acids. The V gene's germline CDR1 is SGHVS and CDR2 FQNEAQ. The V end was cut by 7 bases, the J end by 10 bases, with 19 bases between. The CDR3 spells CASNPTGPKGKLFF. The CDR3, as DNA: TGTGCCAGCAACCCGACAGGCCCTAAGGGAAAACTGTTTTTT.

This rearrangement joins TRBV30 to TRBJ1-1; 8 nucleotides line up with TRBD1. Losses at the gene ends were 2 bases for V and 5 bases for J; bases not matched to a gene: 4. The germline gives CDR1 GTSNPN, CDR2 SVGIG (reference sequence). The CDR3 sequence is 13 residues long. CDR3: CAWSQGARTEAFF. Written as DNA, the CDR3 is TGTGCCTGGAGTCAGGGGGCGCGTACTGAAGCTTTCTTT. The full variable domain, completed using reference TRBV30 and TRBJ1-1, is SQTIHQWPATLVQPVGSPLSLECTVEGTSNPNLYWYRQAAGRGLQLLFYSVGIGQISSEVPQNLSASRPQDRQFILSSKKLLLSDSGFYLCAWSQGARTEAFFGQGTRLTVV.

This clone was picked up a small number of times. The chain combines TRBV10-1 with TRBJ2-2, with D unresolved. Germline V CDR1 and CDR2: WNHNN, SYGVQD (reference sequence). The CDR3 totals 16 residues. V was shortened by 2 bases and J by 0 bases, with 10 bases between the two germline ends. CDR3 coding DNA: TGCGCCAGCAGTGAGGGTGTAGCAACGAACACCGGGGAGCTGTTTTTT. Its translation: CASSEGVATNTGELFF.

This clone was picked up a small number of times. The genes are TRBV30 and TRBJ1-4; D perhaps matches TRBD1 (6 bases). From germline, CDR1 is GTSNPN and CDR2 SVGIG (reference sequence). V was pared by 4 bases and J by 8 bases, with 17 bases between. This CDR3 is built from 14 residues. This CDR3 is CAWTDFGQSEKLFF. The CDR3 coding sequence is TGTGCCTGGACTGACTTCGGACAGTCCGAAAAACTGTTTTTT.

This clone has just a few counts. The chain has TRBV5-1 and TRBJ1-1; 8 bases map to TRBD1. This CDR3 comprises 16 residues. In germline, CDR1 is SGHRS, CDR2 YFSETQ. V lost 1 base, J lost 1 base, and 6 bases stayed unmatched. The CDR3 bases are TGCGCCAGCAGCTTGAGGGCAGGGGGCGCGAACACTGAAGCTTTCTTT. Its protein is CASSLRAGGANTEAFF.

The chain carries TRBV30 and TRBJ2-1; D is unresolved. There are 15 residues in the CDR3. CDR1 GTSNPN and CDR2 SVGIG come from the germline V gene (reference sequence). V gave up 2 bases and J gave up 0 bases, with 11 bases separating them. This chain's CDR3 is CAWSKAATSYNEQFF. The CDR3 nucleotides read TGTGCCTGGAGTAAGGCAGCGACCTCCTACAATGAGCAGTTCTTC.

The gene calls are TRBV5-5 and TRBJ2-2; 11 bases align to TRBD2. Per the germline V gene, CDR1 is SGHKS and CDR2 is YYEKEE (reference sequence). CDR3 size: 16 residues. Unmatched junction bases numbered 5, after V lost 4 bases and J lost 3 bases. The CDR3 region has the DNA TGTGCCAGCAGCGTTAGCGGGAGGGCCGACACCGGGGAGCTGTTTTTT. The encoded protein is CASSVSGRADTGELFF.

The V gene is TRBV19, the J gene TRBJ2-5; the D is unclear. The V gene lost 5 bases and the J gene lost 2 bases, with 3 bases spanning the gap. The CDR3 has 11 residues. Germline V CDR1 and CDR2: LNHDA, SQIVND (reference sequence). In nucleotides, the CDR3 is TGTGCCAGTAGTTCTCAAGAGACCCAGTACTTC. It encodes CASSSQETQYF. Together with reference TRBV19 and TRBJ2-5, the CDR3 gives the full variable domain: DGGITQSPKYLFRKEGQNVTLSCEQNLNHDAMYWYRQDPGQGLRLIYYSQIVNDFQKGDIAEGYSVSREKKESFPLTVTSAQKNPTAFYLCASSSQETQYFGPGTRLLVL.

The chain carries TRBV5-6 and TRBJ1-3, with no clear D. The CDR3 length is 16 residues. CDR1 SGHDT and CDR2 YYEEEE come from the germline V gene. V was trimmed by 5 bases and J by 0 bases, leaving 15 bases between them. The DNA of the CDR3 is TGTGCCAGCAGGAGGTTCTCCGGCGCCTCTGGAAACACCATATATTTT. Translated, it gives CASRRFSGASGNTIYF.

The rearrangement joins TRBV19 to TRBJ2-7; TRBD2 matches at 9 bases. Germline assignment: CDR1 LNHDA and CDR2 SQIVND (reference sequence). CDR3 length: 14 amino acids. V lost 5 bases and J lost 1; bases outside the gene matches: 3. The CDR3 loop reads CASSGTSYSYEQYF. The CDR3 nucleotides are TGTGCCAGTAGTGGGACTAGCTATTCCTACGAGCAGTACTTC.

The V gene is TRBV9, the J gene TRBJ2-5; D is perhaps TRBD1 (6 bases). The CDR3 runs 13 residues. V lost 4 bases, J lost 5 bases, and 12 bases lay in between. Germline values: CDR1 SGDLS, CDR2 YYNGEE. The CDR3 DNA follows: TGTGCCAGCAGCCCCGACAGGTTTGAGACCCAGTACTTC. This gives the protein CASSPDRFETQYF.

The chain is built from TRBV30 and TRBJ2-7; TRBD1 matches 9 bases. The CDR3 extends over 15 amino acids. CDR1 GTSNPN and CDR2 SVGIG come from the germline V gene (reference sequence). The junction had 9 bases not matched to a gene; V was cut back by 0 bases and J by 6 bases. The CDR3 DNA follows: TGTGCCTGGAGTGTGGGACAGGGTCAGTTATCCGAGCAGTACTTC. Its protein product is CAWSVGQGQLSEQYF.

The rearrangement uses TRBV9 and TRBJ2-3; D unclear. Germline assignment: CDR1 SGDLS and CDR2 YYNGEE. CDR3 length equals 14 residues. V dropped 3 bases and J dropped 0 bases, with 8 bases sitting between them. This CDR3 reads CASSEDTSTDTQYF. The CDR3 coding sequence is TGTGCCAGCAGCGAAGATACTAGCACAGATACGCAGTATTTT.